The clone carrying this T cell receptor beta chain has ten or more counts. Its matching antigen is unknown. Reasons for excluding patients were uncontrolled infection, other autoimmune disease, pregnancy or lactation. Each diagnosis was grounded in clinical symptoms, serum thyroxine and TRAb, thyroid ultrasound, and orbital computed tomography. PBMCs were derived from roughly 9.6 ml fresh peripheral blood. The data are from a study of T cells in Graves' hyperthyroidism and ophthalmopathy. TCR beta CDR3 sequences were amplified from RNA transcripts. The HTBI primer set drove a first-round RT-PCR of the TCR CDR3. TCRdb redid the calling of the multiplex PCR reads with MiXCR, one entry per CDR3 protein. The table records about 52,000 distinct CDR3 sequences, around half of them present only once. Study-level results: Most thyroid clonotypes expanded above 0.001 were also detected in blood.

The CDR3 length is 15 residues. The germline V gene has CDR1 DFQATT and CDR2 SNEGSKA (reference sequence). V was pared by 2 bases and J by 0 bases, with 11 bases between. Sequenced input: blood. The receptor was derived from a woman aged 50 to 60 with Graves' ophthalmopathy. This chain joins TRBV20-1 and TRBJ1-5; a weak D match, TRBD1 (6 bases). The CDR3 coding sequence is TGCAGTGCTAGAAAGGGGGAATTTAGCAATCAGCCCCAGCATTTT. It yields the protein CSARKGEFSNQPQHF.